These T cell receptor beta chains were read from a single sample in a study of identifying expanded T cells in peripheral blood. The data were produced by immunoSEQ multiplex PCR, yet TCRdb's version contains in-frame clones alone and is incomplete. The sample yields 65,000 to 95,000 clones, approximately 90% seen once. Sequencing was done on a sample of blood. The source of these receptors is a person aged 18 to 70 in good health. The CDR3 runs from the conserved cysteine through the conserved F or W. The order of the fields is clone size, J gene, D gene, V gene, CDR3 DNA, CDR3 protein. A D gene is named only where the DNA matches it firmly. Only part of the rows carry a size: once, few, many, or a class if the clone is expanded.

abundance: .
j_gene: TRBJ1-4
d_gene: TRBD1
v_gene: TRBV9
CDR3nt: TGTGCCAGCAGCCCCTATGGGGGACAGGGAATGAAAAACTTGTTTTTT
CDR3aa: CASSPYGGQGMKNLFF

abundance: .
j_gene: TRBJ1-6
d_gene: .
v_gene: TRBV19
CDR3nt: TGTGCCAGTAGTATAGTTGAGAATTCACCCCTCCACTTT
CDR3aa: CASSIVENSPLHF

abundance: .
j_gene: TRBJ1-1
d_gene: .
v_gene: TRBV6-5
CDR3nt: TGTGCCAGCAGTCCACGAGACAGGAGCTTCACTGAAGCTTTCTTT
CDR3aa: CASSPRDRSFTEAFF

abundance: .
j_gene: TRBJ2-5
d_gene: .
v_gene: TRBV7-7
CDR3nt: TGTGCCAGCAGCCACGGATTCCAAGAGACCCAGTACTTC
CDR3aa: CASSHGFQETQYF

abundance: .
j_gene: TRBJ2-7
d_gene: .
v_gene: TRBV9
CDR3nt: TGTGCCAGCAGCAAAGGAACCTCTGACTACGAGCAGTACTTC
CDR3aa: CASSKGTSDYEQYF

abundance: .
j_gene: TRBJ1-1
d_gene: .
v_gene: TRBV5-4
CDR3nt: TGTGCCAGCAGCCGTGACTCTCGTGTAAACACTGAAGCTTTCTTT
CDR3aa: CASSRDSRVNTEAFF

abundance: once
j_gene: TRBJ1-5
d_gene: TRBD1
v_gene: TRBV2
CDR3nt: TGTGCCAGCAGTGAACAGGGGGCACGCCAGCCCCAGCATTTT
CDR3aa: CASSEQGARQPQHF

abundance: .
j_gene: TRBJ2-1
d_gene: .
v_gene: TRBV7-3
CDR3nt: TGTGCCAGCAGCTTAAGGCAGGGACTCCACAATGAGCAGTTCTTC
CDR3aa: CASSLRQGLHNEQFF

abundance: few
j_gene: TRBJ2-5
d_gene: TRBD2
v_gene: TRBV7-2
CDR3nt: TGTGCCAGCAGCTTAAACCTAGCGGGACGGGAGACCCAGTACTTC
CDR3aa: CASSLNLAGRETQYF

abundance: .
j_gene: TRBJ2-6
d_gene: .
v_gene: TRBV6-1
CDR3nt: TGTGCCAGCAGTGAAGTGACAGCCTCCTCCAACGTCCTGACTTTC
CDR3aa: CASSEVTASSNVLTF

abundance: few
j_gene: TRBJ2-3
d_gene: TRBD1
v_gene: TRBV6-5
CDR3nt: TGTGCCAGCAGGACAGGGGGCACAGATACGCAGTATTTT
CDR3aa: CASRTGGTDTQYF

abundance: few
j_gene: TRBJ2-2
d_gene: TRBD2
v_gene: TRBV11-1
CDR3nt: TGTGCCAGCAGCCCCTACGTAGCGGGAGTCACCGGGGAGCTGTTTTTT
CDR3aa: CASSPYVAGVTGELFF

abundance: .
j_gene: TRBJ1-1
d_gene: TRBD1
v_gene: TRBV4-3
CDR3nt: TGCGCCAGCAGGGGACAGGGACGTACTGAAGCTTTCTTT
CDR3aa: CASRGQGRTEAFF

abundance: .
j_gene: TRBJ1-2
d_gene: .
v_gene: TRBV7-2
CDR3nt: TGTGCCAGCAGCTTAGTACGGAACTATGGCTACACCTTC
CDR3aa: CASSLVRNYGYTF